These T cell receptor beta chains were read from a single sample in a study of cytomegalovirus exposure and HLA in healthy donors. This table comes from immunoSEQ multiplex PCR, and its TCRdb copy is limited to in-frame clones, with some not included. The sample consists of roughly 150,000 clones, 70% to 90% of them appearing once. Material for sequencing was PBMCs. These receptors all stem from a woman in her thirties in good health and CMV-seronegative. The CDR3 runs from the conserved cysteine through the conserved F or W. Each record gives: J gene, D gene, clone size, V gene, CDR3 DNA, CDR3 protein. The D gene is left open where the match is weak. Size is stated for part of the rows, as once, few or many counts, or as a class when the clone is expanded.

>TRBJ1-6|-|once|TRBV12-5
TGTGCTAGTGGTGTTCCAGGGACCAATTCACCCCTCCACTTT
CASGVPGTNSPLHF
>TRBJ1-2|-|once|TRBV7-2
TGTGCCAGCAGCACCGAATCGGGGCAGCCCTATGGCTACACCTTC
CASSTESGQPYGYTF
>TRBJ1-2|-|few|TRBV11-2
TGTGCCAGCAGCCTTACAGCTAACTATGGCTACACCTTC
CASSLTANYGYTF
>TRBJ2-7|-|few|TRBV10-1
TGCGCCAGCAGTGAGTCGCAGTTTCGTTCCTACGAGCAGTACTTC
CASSESQFRSYEQYF
>TRBJ1-4|-|-|TRBV27
TGTGCCAGCAGCTGGGCGATTAATGAAAAACTGTTTTTT
CASSWAINEKLFF
>TRBJ1-2|TRBD1|-|TRBV5-1
TGCGCCAGCAGCCCGGACAGGGAGACGGTTTATGGCTACACCTTC
CASSPDRETVYGYTF
>TRBJ2-5|TRBD1|-|TRBV5-1
TGCGCCAGCAGCTGGAAGACAGGGAACGGCCAAGAGACCCAGTACTTC
CASSWKTGNGQETQYF
>TRBJ1-6|-|once|TRBV7-6
TGTGCCAGCAGCTCCGACAGCCTGAGCTCCTATAATTCACCCCTCCACTTT
CASSSDSLSSYNSPLHF
>TRBJ2-1|TRBD2|-|TRBV5-6
TGTGCCAGCAGCCTTGGGGCCAGCGGGAGGGCCCGGGAGCAGTTCTTC
CASSLGASGRAREQFF
>TRBJ1-1|-|many|TRBV21-1
TGTGCCAGCAGCAAAGCGCCGGGGCCGAACACTGAAGCTTTCTTT
CASSKAPGPNTEAFF
>TRBJ2-1|-|-|TRBV19
TGTGCCAGTAGTATGGTAAGGCTAGTGAGGTCCAATGAGCAGTTCTTC
CASSMVRLVRSNEQFF
>TRBJ2-1|TRBD2|-|TRBV6-1
TGTGCCAGCAGTGGGACTAGCGGCAGCTCCTACAATGAGCAGTTCTTC
CASSGTSGSSYNEQFF
>TRBJ1-3|-|-|TRBV18
TGTGCCAGCTCGCCCATCTCTCGACAGGACTCTGGAAACACCATATATTTT
CASSPISRQDSGNTIYF
>TRBJ2-7|TRBD1|-|TRBV28
TGTGCCAGCAGGGCGACAGGGGCCTCCTACGAGCAGTACTTC
CASRATGASYEQYF
>TRBJ2-2|-|-|TRBV6-1
TGTGCCAGCAGAATCACTTACAACACCGGGGAGCTGTTTTTT
CASRITYNTGELFF
>TRBJ2-7|TRBD1|-|TRBV5-4
TGTGCCAGCAGCTTGGGGGGGACAGCATCCCCCGAGCAGTACTTC
CASSLGGTASPEQYF
>TRBJ1-5|-|-|TRBV7-8
TGTGCCAGCAGCTTTTCAGGGTACAATCAGCCCCAGCATTTT
CASSFSGYNQPQHF
>TRBJ2-2|TRBD1|-|TRBV5-6
TGTGCCAGCAGCTTGCAGGGGGCTAGCGGGGAGCTGTTTTTT
CASSLQGASGELFF
>TRBJ2-7|TRBD2|-|TRBV28
TGTGCCAGCAGTCTGCCTAGCGGGATCGGCGAGCAGTACTTC
CASSLPSGIGEQYF
>TRBJ2-7|TRBD2|-|TRBV2
TGTGCCAGCAGTAGGACTAGCGGCCCGAAGGGCTTC
CASSRTSGPKGF
>TRBJ2-3|-|few|TRBV30
TGTGCCTGGAGCCAAGGTCTTAGCACAGATACGCAGTATTTT
CAWSQGLSTDTQYF
>TRBJ1-2|-|-|TRBV6-6
TGTGCCAGCAGTTACTCGAACGGCCGGGAAAATGGCTACACCTTC
CASSYSNGRENGYTF
>TRBJ2-5|-|-|TRBV11-3
TGTGCCAGCAGCTTAGGCAGCCGGGAGACCCAGTACTTC
CASSLGSRETQYF
>TRBJ2-4|-|-|TRBV29-1
TGCAGCGTTGAGGTCCCGGGCGGGGAGGACTTC
CSVEVPGGEDF
>TRBJ2-7|TRBD2|-|TRBV7-8
TGTGCCAGCAGCCTAGGACTAGCGGGAGGTAGCGAGCAGTACTTC
CASSLGLAGGSEQYF
>TRBJ1-3|TRBD1|-|TRBV23-1
TGCGCCAGCAGTCAATCACCCCTGTATAACTCCGGGCTCAGGGGGAGCACCATATATTTT
CASSQSPLYNSGLRGSTIYF
>TRBJ2-7|-|-|TRBV6-1
TGTGCCAGCAGTGAAGCGTGGACCCCCTACGAGCAGTACTTC
CASSEAWTPYEQYF
>TRBJ2-3|-|-|TRBV7-3
TGTGCCAGCAGCTTAATGGGTAGTAGAGCAGATACGCAGTATTTT
CASSLMGSRADTQYF
>TRBJ2-7|TRBD1|few|TRBV2
TGTGCCAGCAGTGGCGGACAGGGGCAGTCCTACGAGCAGTACTTC
CASSGGQGQSYEQYF
>TRBJ2-7|-|-|TRBV11-2
TGTGCCAGCAACATAGGCGGATACTACGAGCAGTACTTC
CASNIGGYYEQYF
>TRBJ1-2|-|-|TRBV5-1
TGCGCCAGCAGCTACACGGACAGCGGGTACGAGGGCTACACCTTC
CASSYTDSGYEGYTF
>TRBJ2-7|-|-|TRBV15
TGTGCCACCAGCAGAGACCGGGAAGGGGTGCAGTACTTC
CATSRDREGVQYF
>TRBJ2-1|-|few|TRBV5-6
TGTGCCAGCAGCCCCGTTACCCGATGGGACTTCAGTATCAATGAGCAGTTCTTC
CASSPVTRWDFSINEQFF
>TRBJ1-2|-|-|TRBV5-1
TGCGCCAGCAGCTTGGACAGGGTGGGCTATGGCTACACCTTC
CASSLDRVGYGYTF
>TRBJ2-3|-|-|TRBV5-8
TGTGCCAGCAGCCTCAGCACAGATACGCAGTATTTT
CASSLSTDTQYF
>TRBJ1-2|-|-|TRBV6-5
TGTGCCAGCAGTTACACCCGGACCTATGGCTACACCTTC
CASSYTRTYGYTF
>TRBJ1-1|TRBD1|-|TRBV12-5
TGTGCTAGTGGTTCAGACAGGGTTGAAGCTTTCTTT
CASGSDRVEAFF
>TRBJ2-3|TRBD2|-|TRBV6-5
TGTGCCAGCAGTCCGCTAGCGGGAGCAGATACGCAGTATTTT
CASSPLAGADTQYF
>TRBJ2-7|TRBD2|-|TRBV4-3
TGCGCCAGCAGCGAAGGGACTAGCGGGAGCTACGAGCAGTACTTC
CASSEGTSGSYEQYF
>TRBJ2-5|-|-|TRBV11-2
TGTGCCAGCAGCTTCAGGGGACTGATACAAGAGACCCAGTACTTC
CASSFRGLIQETQYF
>TRBJ2-1|-|-|TRBV4-3
TGCGCCAGCAGCCAAGAGATGTGGAGGGGCTCCTACAATGAGCAGTTCTTC
CASSQEMWRGSYNEQFF
>TRBJ2-3|TRBD1|-|TRBV27
TGTGCCAGCAGTTCACCCCGGACAGGGCTGGATACGCAGTATTTT
CASSSPRTGLDTQYF
>TRBJ2-7|-|-|TRBV5-6
TGTGCCAGCAGTCTCAAGGGCGAGCAGTACTTC
CASSLKGEQYF
>TRBJ2-7|TRBD2|-|TRBV11-2
TGTGCCAGCAGCTATAGCGGGAGGAGCGAGCAGTACTTC
CASSYSGRSEQYF
>TRBJ2-7|-|-|TRBV7-9
TGTGCCAGCACCAGGGACTTTCCACCCTACGAGCAGTACTTC
CASTRDFPPYEQYF
>TRBJ2-5|-|-|TRBV15
TGTGCCACCAGCAACCGATTCTCGGGAGAGACCCAGTACTTC
CATSNRFSGETQYF
>TRBJ1-5|-|-|TRBV18
TGTGCCAGCTCACCTGGTATCCAGCCCCAGCATTTT
CASSPGIQPQHF
>TRBJ2-5|-|-|TRBV4-2
TGTGCCAGCAGCCAACAGACAGGCCAAGAGACCCAGTACTTC
CASSQQTGQETQYF
>TRBJ2-3|TRBD2|-|TRBV4-3
TGCGCCAGCAGCCAAACGGTGGGCGGGAGGGCAGATACGCAGTATTTT
CASSQTVGGRADTQYF
>TRBJ1-6|-|-|TRBV6-1
TGTGCCAGCAGATACAGGGCCGACGATTCACCCCTCCACTTT
CASRYRADDSPLHF
>TRBJ1-5|-|-|TRBV27
TGTGCCAGCAGCCAACAGATACCCGGTTATAGCAATCAGCCCCAGCATTTT
CASSQQIPGYSNQPQHF